The 14 T cell receptor beta chains given below trace back to one sample, sequenced in a study of CD8 T cells in Susac syndrome. Random hexamers were used to reverse transcribe roughly 0.45 to 1 ug of RNA. TCRdb analysed the immunoSEQ multiplex PCR reads with MiXCR anew, one entry per CDR3 protein. In the table there are 150,000 or so distinct CDR3 sequences, around 96% of which are singletons. The sequencing sample was made of CD8+ T cells from PBMCs. The receptors originated from a human donor with multiple sclerosis.

This clonotype occurred a few times. The chain links TRBV20-1 to TRBJ2-7; no definite D call. This CDR3 comprises 14 residues. The germline gives CDR1 DFQATT, CDR2 SNEGSKA (reference sequence). V was clipped by 1 base and J by 6 bases, with 16 bases between them. The CDR3 DNA reads TGCAGTGCTAGAGTAACGGGTTGGCCCGCCGAGCAGTACTTC. As protein: CSARVTGWPAEQYF.

The CDR3: CSASGTNQPQHF. CDR3 bases: TGCAGTGCGTCGGGGACCAATCAGCCCCAGCATTTT. V usage is TRBV20-1 and J usage is TRBJ1-5; maybe TRBD1 (5 bases). The CDR3 consists of 12 residues. Looked up from germline, CDR1 is DFQATT and CDR2 is SNEGSKA (reference sequence). The V and J ends lost 6 bases and 3 bases respectively, with 9 bases between them.

This chain uses TRBV27 with TRBJ2-3; 8 positions match TRBD1. This CDR3 region has 15 residues. Per germline, CDR1 MNHEY and CDR2 SMNVEV (reference sequence). Germline trimming cut 1 base from V and 2 bases from J; bases unmatched to any gene: 2. This CDR3 is CASSLWTGNTDTQYF. The CDR3 DNA sequence: TGTGCCAGCAGTTTATGGACAGGGAACACAGATACGCAGTATTTT.

This clonotype was seen just once. This rearrangement joins TRBV3-1 to TRBJ1-1; D ambiguous. The germline gives CDR1 LGHDT, CDR2 YNNKEL (reference sequence). V was pared by 0 bases and J by 7 bases, with 12 bases between. The CDR3 covers 14 residues. The CDR3 loop is CASSQDRQSLEAFF. DNA of the CDR3: TGTGCCAGCAGCCAAGATAGGCAGTCTCTTGAAGCTTTCTTT.

This chain joins TRBV18 and TRBJ2-7, with TRBD1 identical over 8 bases. From germline, CDR1 is KGHSH and CDR2 LQKENI. The CDR3 has 14 residues. V lost 3 bases, J lost 6 bases, and 7 bases stayed unmatched. For the CDR3, the DNA is TGTGCCAGCTCACCTGACAGGGGTAGTGGCGAGCAGTACTTC. This codes for CASSPDRGSGEQYF.

The rearrangement joins TRBV12-3 or TRBV12-4 to TRBJ1-6; D unresolved. This CDR3 comprises 14 residues. The V and J ends lost 3 bases and 10 bases respectively, with 13 bases between them. The chain's CDR3 is CASSFEGRISPLHF. DNA for the CDR3: TGTGCCAGCAGTTTTGAGGGTAGAATCTCACCCCTCCACTTT.

The chain links TRBV4-2 to TRBJ1-6; unclear D gene. Between the trimmed V and J ends, which lost 0 bases and 7 bases, there was a span of 10 bases. This CDR3 is built from 15 residues. Looked up from germline, CDR1 is LGHNA and CDR2 is YNFKEQ. The CDR3 coding sequence is TGTGCCAGCAGCCAAGATCCGGGAGAGAATTCACCCCTCCACTTT. This gives the protein CASSQDPGENSPLHF.

The chain couples TRBV27 to TRBJ2-7; D call uncertain. The CDR3 contains 14 residues. The V and J ends lost 5 bases and 0 bases respectively, with 11 bases between them. CDR1 and CDR2 from the germline V gene are MNHEY and SMNVEV (reference sequence). The chain's CDR3 is CASSPASRSYEQYF. In nucleotides, the CDR3 is TGTGCCAGCAGTCCGGCGAGCCGCTCCTACGAGCAGTACTTC.

The J gene is TRBJ1-6, the V gene TRBV6-5; D unclear. V was cut by 0 bases and J by 10 bases, with 19 bases left in between. From germline, CDR1 is MNHEY and CDR2 SVGAGI. The CDR3 runs 17 residues. CDR3 residues: CASSYSGMGSPNSPLHF. The CDR3 DNA follows: TGTGCCAGCAGTTACTCGGGAATGGGTTCGCCCAACTCACCCCTCCACTTT.

The rearrangement links TRBV20-1 to TRBJ2-7; TRBD2 matches at 7 bases. This CDR3 is 13 amino acids long. The V gene's germline CDR1 is DFQATT and CDR2 SNEGSKA (reference sequence). With 0 bases clipped from V and 3 bases from J, the junction kept 2 bases outside the gene matches. The CDR3 sequence is CSARDGEGYEQYF. CDR3 in DNA: TGCAGTGCTAGAGATGGGGAGGGCTACGAGCAGTACTTC.

This sequence joins TRBV11-2 and TRBJ2-7; possibly TRBD1 or TRBD2 for D (6 bases each). Trimming removed 4 bases at V and 2 bases at J, with 9 bases between. Germline CDR1 reads SGHAT; CDR2 reads FQNNGV. This CDR3 spans 13 amino acids. The CDR3 is CASSSGEAYEQYF. CDR3 DNA: TGTGCCAGCAGCTCAGGGGAGGCCTACGAGCAGTACTTC.

The chain recombines TRBV3-1 with TRBJ2-1; 7 bases align to TRBD1. The CDR3 has 15 amino acids. Per germline, CDR1 LGHDT and CDR2 YNNKEL (reference sequence). J was trimmed by 8 bases and V by 0 bases; bases with no gene match: 7. For the CDR3, the DNA is TGTGCCAGCAGCCAAGAAGGGGGCAGGGTAGATGAGCAGTTCTTC. Translation gives CASSQEGGRVDEQFF.

The chain links TRBV29-1 to TRBJ2-2; the match to TRBD1 covers 8 bases. Germline V gene lookup returns CDR1 SQVTM and CDR2 ANQGSEA. The ends lost 4 bases at V and 3 bases at J; junction bases unmatched: 1. The CDR3 has 13 residues. Here the CDR3 reads CSVATGDTGELFF. The CDR3 coding sequence is TGCAGCGTTGCGACAGGGGACACCGGGGAGCTGTTTTTT.

Only one count was recorded for this clonotype. The chain employs TRBV6-1 and TRBJ1-1, with D possibly being TRBD1 (5 bases). This CDR3 spans 15 amino acids. Trimming removed 3 bases from V and 0 bases from J, with 11 bases in between. The germline V gene has CDR1 MNHNS and CDR2 SASEGT. CDR3 DNA sequence: TGTGCCAGCAGTGAGTGGACGGGACTGAACACTGAAGCTTTCTTT. Its translation is CASSEWTGLNTEAFF.